This passage covers 15 T cell receptor beta chains from one sample sequenced in a study of cytomegalovirus exposure and HLA in healthy donors. PCR primers comprised 60 Vbeta and 13 Jbeta primers. Profiled with immunoSEQ multiplex PCR; TCRdb holds only in-frame clones, not every one. Of under 200,000 clones in the sample, roughly 87% are singletons; the top ten hold approximately 1.5%. The sample consisted of PBMCs. Receptors originate from a girl between 10 and 17 years old in good health and CMV-seropositive.

This clone has only one observation. The chain couples TRBV6-5 to TRBJ2-1; the match to TRBD2 covers 12 bases. This CDR3 is 15 amino acids long. V lost 6 bases, J lost 6 bases, and 6 bases stayed unmatched. The germline V gene encodes CDR1 MNHEY and CDR2 SVGAGI. CDR3 bases: TGTGCCAGCAGCCGGGGACTAGCGGGCACCAATGAGCAGTTCTTC. Translating it yields CASSRGLAGTNEQFF.

This clone has only a few counts. This chain connects TRBV7-6 to TRBJ2-2; D is uncertain. The V gene's germline CDR1 is SGHVS and CDR2 FNYEAQ. The CDR3 is made up of 15 amino acids. V was pared by 5 bases and J by 4 bases, with 14 bases between. The CDR3 region is CASSTTRLGTGELFF. DNA for the CDR3: TGTGCCAGCAGCACAACGCGGTTAGGCACCGGGGAGCTGTTTTTT.

This clone was seen only a few times. The chain employs TRBV6-5 and TRBJ2-1; 10 bases match TRBD1. Germline V gene data show CDR1 as MNHEY and CDR2 as SVGAGI. V gave up 2 bases and J gave up 7 bases; unmatched junction bases: 5. There are 15 residues in the CDR3. CDR3 residues: CASSYGTGAGNEQFF. DNA for the CDR3: TGTGCCAGCAGTTACGGGACAGGGGCAGGGAATGAGCAGTTCTTC.

This clone showed up just a few times. V and J are TRBV27 and TRBJ1-2; TRBD1 is a possible D gene (5 bases). The V gene lost 7 bases and the J gene lost 1 base, with 13 bases spanning the gap. The CDR3 is 14 amino acids. From germline, CDR1 is MNHEY and CDR2 SMNVEV (reference sequence). In nucleotides, the CDR3 is TGTGCCAGCAAATTTCGGGGGGGTAACTATGGCTACACCTTC. Encoded protein: CASKFRGGNYGYTF.

The J gene is TRBJ2-7, the V gene TRBV6-5, with a weak D call TRBD1 (6 bases). Germline values: CDR1 MNHEY, CDR2 SVGAGI. The V end was cut by 7 bases, the J end by 2 bases, with 18 bases between. The CDR3 extends over 15 amino acids. The CDR3: CASTPPGHRTYEQYF. The CDR3, as DNA: TGTGCCAGCACTCCTCCGGGACATAGAACCTACGAGCAGTACTTC.

The chain joins TRBV7-2 to TRBJ1-1; TRBD1 agrees at 10 bases. CDR1 and CDR2 from the germline V gene are SGHTA and FQGNSA. Trimming removed 5 bases from V and 0 bases from J; junction bases left unmatched: 6. This CDR3 contains 16 residues. CDR3 in amino acids: CASSPDRGTLNTEAFF. Written as DNA, the CDR3 is TGTGCCAGCAGCCCGGACAGGGGGACTTTGAACACTGAAGCTTTCTTT.

This chain uses TRBV5-1 with TRBJ1-1; the match to TRBD1 covers 8 bases. Germline loops: CDR1 SGHRS, CDR2 YFSETQ. The V segment lost 3 bases and the J segment 4 bases; nucleotides outside the gene matches: 8. The CDR3 sequence is 15 residues long. CDR3 coding DNA: TGCGCCAGCAGCTCGGTGGGACAGGCTCTCACTGAAGCTTTCTTT. Translation gives CASSSVGQALTEAFF.

J is TRBJ2-5 and V is TRBV5-8; 9 positions match TRBD1. Germline V gene lookup returns CDR1 SGHTS and CDR2 YDEGEE. The CDR3 consists of 17 residues. Germline trimming cut 4 bases from V and 5 bases from J; bases unmatched to any gene: 15. The CDR3 region has the DNA TGTGCCAGCAGCGTATTACCCGGGACAGGGATCATGGAGACCCAGTACTTC. It is translated as CASSVLPGTGIMETQYF.

The chain employs TRBV10-3 and TRBJ1-2; no clear D gene. CDR3 length: 14 residues. Trimming removed 0 bases from V and 1 base from J, with 6 bases in between. Germline-derived CDR1 and CDR2 are ENHRY and SYGVKD. CDR3 sequence: CAISESRVNYGYTF. CDR3 bases: TGTGCCATCAGTGAGTCGAGGGTTAACTATGGCTACACCTTC.

This chain links TRBV18 with TRBJ1-2, with 9 bases lining up with TRBD1. V lost 9 bases to trimming and J lost 0 bases; unmatched junction nucleotides: 5. The CDR3 has 14 residues. Germline-derived CDR1 and CDR2 are KGHSH and LQKENI. The CDR3, as DNA: TGTGCCAGTACCGGGACAGGGTCTAACTATGGCTACACCTTC. Its translation: CASTGTGSNYGYTF.

This chain links TRBV7-2 with TRBJ1-2; D is possibly TRBD1 (6 bases). Germline lookup yields CDR1 SGHTA and CDR2 FQGNSA. This CDR3 is 16 amino acids long. With 1 base removed from V and 3 bases from J, the gap between germline ends came to 15 bases. This CDR3 is CASSLVGGGADYGYTF. In nucleotides, the CDR3 is TGTGCCAGCAGCTTAGTGGGCGGGGGGGCGGACTATGGCTACACCTTC.

The chain joins TRBV5-5 to TRBJ2-3, with TRBD2 matching 9 bases. The CDR3 loop spans 14 amino acids. V was clipped by 3 bases and J by 4 bases; unmatched bases: 3. CDR1 is SGHKS and CDR2 is YYEKEE in the germline V gene (reference sequence). This CDR3 reads CASSSGLAPDTQYF. The CDR3 DNA follows: TGTGCCAGCAGCTCGGGACTAGCCCCAGATACGCAGTATTTT.

The chain uses TRBV5-8 and TRBJ1-2, with 10 positions matching TRBD1. This CDR3 has 17 amino acids. CDR1 is SGHTS, CDR2 YDEGEE, per germline. Trimming removed 2 bases from V and 7 bases from J; junction bases left unmatched: 14. The CDR3 protein is CASSFPRDRGWGFGYTF. The CDR3 DNA follows: TGTGCCAGCAGCTTCCCCCGGGACAGGGGTTGGGGTTTTGGCTACACCTTC.

The V gene is TRBV5-1, the J gene TRBJ2-5; D gene unclear. Trimming removed 6 bases from V and 5 bases from J, with 11 bases in between. The CDR3 loop spans 12 amino acids. Germline-derived CDR1 and CDR2 are SGHRS and YFSETQ. The chain's CDR3 is CASKENRETQYF. The CDR3 DNA reads as TGCGCCAGCAAGGAGAATCGGGAGACCCAGTACTTC.

The genes are TRBV6-5 and TRBJ1-1, with a tentative D call TRBD1 (5 bases). With 6 bases removed from V and 1 base from J, the gap between germline ends came to 9 bases. This CDR3 comprises 13 residues. Germline V gene sequence: CDR1 MNHEY, CDR2 SVGAGI. The CDR3 spells CASRITGNTEAFF. CDR3 nucleotides: TGTGCCAGCAGAATAACAGGGAACACTGAAGCTTTCTTT.